This section outlines one TCR beta chain sequence together with its context. Its antigen remains unknown. No conserved phenylalanine or tryptophan ends this CDR3, so it is likely a read error. Preparation of naive CD8 libraries involved about 19,000 to 1,100,000 sorted cells and 10%, 30% or 50% RNA. The sorting of naive CD8 T cells used the CD8+CD4-CCR7+CD45RA+ phenotype. This entry comes from a study of molecular identifiers for immune sequencing clone quantification. Study-wide findings and caveats: Clones above 20 RNA copies contained over 97% of effector molecules but under 1% of naive ones.

V was pared by 6 bases and J by 3 bases, with 24 bases between. Germline values: CDR1 SNHLY, CDR2 FYNNEI. CDR3 size: 18 residues. Each CDR3 protein is one row after TCRdb ran MiXCR on the PCR reads. Of about 640,000 distinct CDR3 sequences in the sample, 15% to 20% were seen once. The material sequenced was naive CD8+ T cells from blood, with Jurkat cell RNA spiked in. The subset denotes: FACS-sorted CD8+CD4-CCR7+CD45RA+ naive T cells. The source of this sequence is a human donor in good health. Some libraries in this study had Jurkat cell RNA spiked in. V usage is TRBV2 and J usage is TRBJ1-5, with a possible D match to TRBD1 (5 bases). The CDR3 bases are TGTGCCAGCAGGCAAGATTCTAATACCGGGGACTCCAATCAGCCCCAGCATTCT. Translating gives CASRQDSNTGDSNQPQHS.